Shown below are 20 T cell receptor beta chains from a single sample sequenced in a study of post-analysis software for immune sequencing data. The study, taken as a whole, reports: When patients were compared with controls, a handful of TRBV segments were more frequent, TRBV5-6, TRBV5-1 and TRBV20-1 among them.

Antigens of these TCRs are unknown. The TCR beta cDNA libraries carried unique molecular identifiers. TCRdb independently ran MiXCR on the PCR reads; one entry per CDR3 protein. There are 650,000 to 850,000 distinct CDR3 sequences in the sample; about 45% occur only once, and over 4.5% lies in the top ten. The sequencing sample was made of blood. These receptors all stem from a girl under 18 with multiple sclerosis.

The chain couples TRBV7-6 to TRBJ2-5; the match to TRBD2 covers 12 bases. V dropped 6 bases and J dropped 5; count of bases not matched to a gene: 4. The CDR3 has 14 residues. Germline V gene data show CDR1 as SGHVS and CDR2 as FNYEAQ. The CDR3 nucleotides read TGTGCCAGCAGAATACTAGCGGGAGGCGAGACCCAGTACTTC. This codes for CASRILAGGETQYF.

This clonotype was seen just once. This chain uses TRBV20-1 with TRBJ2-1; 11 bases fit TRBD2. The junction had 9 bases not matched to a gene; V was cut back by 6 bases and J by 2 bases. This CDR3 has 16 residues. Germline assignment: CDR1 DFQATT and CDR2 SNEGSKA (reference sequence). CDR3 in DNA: TGCAGTGCCGTGTCATTGACTAGCGGGGCCTACAATGAGCAGTTCTTC. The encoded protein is CSAVSLTSGAYNEQFF.

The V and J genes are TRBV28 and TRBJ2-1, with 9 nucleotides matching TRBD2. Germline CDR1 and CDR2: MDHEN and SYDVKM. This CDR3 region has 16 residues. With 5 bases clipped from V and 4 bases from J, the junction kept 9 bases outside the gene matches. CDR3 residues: CASSHSGTSSYNEQFF. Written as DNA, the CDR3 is TGTGCCAGCAGTCACTCCGGGACTAGCAGTTACAATGAGCAGTTCTTC.

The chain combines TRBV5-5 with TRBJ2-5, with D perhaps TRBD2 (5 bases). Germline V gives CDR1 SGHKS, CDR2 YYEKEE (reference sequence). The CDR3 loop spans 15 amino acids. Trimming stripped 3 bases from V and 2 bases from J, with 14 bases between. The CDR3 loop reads CASSSPEGEQETQYF. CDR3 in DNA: TGTGCCAGCAGCTCCCCCGAGGGAGAACAAGAGACCCAGTACTTC.

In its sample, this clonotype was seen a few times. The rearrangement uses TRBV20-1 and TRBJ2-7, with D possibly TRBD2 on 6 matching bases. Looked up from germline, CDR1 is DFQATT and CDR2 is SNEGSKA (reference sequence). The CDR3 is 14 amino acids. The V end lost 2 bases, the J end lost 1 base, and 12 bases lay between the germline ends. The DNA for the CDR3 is TGCAGTGCTAGACCCGGGCGGGGATCCTACGAGCAGTACTTC. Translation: CSARPGRGSYEQYF.

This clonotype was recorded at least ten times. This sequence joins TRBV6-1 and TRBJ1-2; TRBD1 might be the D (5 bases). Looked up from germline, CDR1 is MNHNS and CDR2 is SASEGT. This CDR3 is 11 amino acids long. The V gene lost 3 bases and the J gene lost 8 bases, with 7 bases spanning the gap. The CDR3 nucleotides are TGTGCCAGCAGTGAGTGGGACGGCTACACCTTC. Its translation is CASSEWDGYTF.

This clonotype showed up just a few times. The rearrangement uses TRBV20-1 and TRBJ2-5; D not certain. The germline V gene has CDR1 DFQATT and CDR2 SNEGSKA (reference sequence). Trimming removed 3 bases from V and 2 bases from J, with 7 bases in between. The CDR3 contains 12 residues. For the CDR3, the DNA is TGCAGTGCTAGGGCAGTTCAAGAGACCCAGTACTTC. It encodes CSARAVQETQYF.

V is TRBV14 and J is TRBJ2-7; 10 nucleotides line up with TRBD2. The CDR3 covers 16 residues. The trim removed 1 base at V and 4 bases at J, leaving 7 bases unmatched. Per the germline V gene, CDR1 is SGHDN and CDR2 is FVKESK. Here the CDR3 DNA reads TGTGCCAGCAGCCAAGGTAGCACTAGCGGGATGTACGAGCAGTACTTC. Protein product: CASSQGSTSGMYEQYF.

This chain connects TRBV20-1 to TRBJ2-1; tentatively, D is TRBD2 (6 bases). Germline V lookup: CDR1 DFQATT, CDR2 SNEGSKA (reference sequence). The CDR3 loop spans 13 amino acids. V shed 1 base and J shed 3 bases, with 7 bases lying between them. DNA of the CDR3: TGCAGTGCTAGAGTGGACTACTACAATGAGCAGTTCTTC. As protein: CSARVDYYNEQFF.

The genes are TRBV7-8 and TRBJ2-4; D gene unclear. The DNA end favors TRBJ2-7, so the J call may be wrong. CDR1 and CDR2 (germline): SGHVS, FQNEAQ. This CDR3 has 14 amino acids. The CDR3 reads CASSLGAAYYEQYF. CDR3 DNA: TGTGCCAGCAGCTTAGGGGCAGCCTACTACGAGCAGTACTTC.

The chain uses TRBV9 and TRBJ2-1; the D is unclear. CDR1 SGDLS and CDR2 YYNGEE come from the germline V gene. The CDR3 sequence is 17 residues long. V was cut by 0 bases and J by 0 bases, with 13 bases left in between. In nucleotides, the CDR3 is TGTGCCAGCAGCGTAGAAGGAGTGGGAAGCTCCTACAATGAGCAGTTCTTC. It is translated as CASSVEGVGSSYNEQFF. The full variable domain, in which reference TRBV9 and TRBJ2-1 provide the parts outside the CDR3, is DSGVTQTPKHLITATGQRVTLRCSPRSGDLSVYWYQQSLDQGLQFLIQYYNGEERAKGNILERFSAQQFPDLHSELNLSSLELGDSALYFCASSVEGVGSSYNEQFFGPGTRLTVL.

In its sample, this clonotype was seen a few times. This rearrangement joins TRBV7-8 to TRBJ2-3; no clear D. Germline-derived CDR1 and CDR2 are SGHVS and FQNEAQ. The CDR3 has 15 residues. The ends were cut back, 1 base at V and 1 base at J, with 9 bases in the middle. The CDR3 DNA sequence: TGTGCCAGCAGCTTAGGTGAGATCGGCACAGATACGCAGTATTTT. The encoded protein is CASSLGEIGTDTQYF.

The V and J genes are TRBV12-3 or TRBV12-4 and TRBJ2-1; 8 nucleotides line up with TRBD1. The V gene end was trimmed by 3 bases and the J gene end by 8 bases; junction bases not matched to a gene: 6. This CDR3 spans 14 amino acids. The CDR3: CASSLSQGADEQFF. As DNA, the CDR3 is TGTGCCAGCAGTTTGAGTCAGGGGGCCGATGAGCAGTTCTTC.

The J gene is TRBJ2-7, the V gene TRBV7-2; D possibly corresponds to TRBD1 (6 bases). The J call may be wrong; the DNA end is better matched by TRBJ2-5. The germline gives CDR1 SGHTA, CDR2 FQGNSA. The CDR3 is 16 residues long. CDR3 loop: CASSFAGTPPRETQYF. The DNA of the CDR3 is TGTGCCAGCAGCTTCGCCGGGACACCGCCTAGGGAGACCCAGTACTTC.

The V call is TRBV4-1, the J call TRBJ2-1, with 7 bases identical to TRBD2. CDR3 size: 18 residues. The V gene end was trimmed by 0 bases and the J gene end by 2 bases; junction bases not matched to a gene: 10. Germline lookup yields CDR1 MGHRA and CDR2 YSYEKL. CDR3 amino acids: CASSQDGDRGSPYNEQFF. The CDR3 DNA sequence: TGCGCCAGCAGCCAAGACGGGGATCGCGGGAGCCCCTACAATGAGCAGTTCTTC.

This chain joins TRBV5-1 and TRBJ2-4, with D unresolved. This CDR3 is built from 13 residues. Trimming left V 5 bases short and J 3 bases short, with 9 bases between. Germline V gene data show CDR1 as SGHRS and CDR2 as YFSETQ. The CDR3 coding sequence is TGCGCCAGCAGGGATGACGGCAAAAACATTCAGTACTTC. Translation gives CASRDDGKNIQYF.

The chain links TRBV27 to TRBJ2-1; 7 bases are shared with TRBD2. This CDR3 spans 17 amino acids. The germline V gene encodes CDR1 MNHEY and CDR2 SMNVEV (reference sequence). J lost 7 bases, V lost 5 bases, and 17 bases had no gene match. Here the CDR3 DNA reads TGTGCCAGCAGTGAATCGTACGGCGGGAGTACGAAAAATGAGCAGTTCTTC. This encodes CASSESYGGSTKNEQFF.

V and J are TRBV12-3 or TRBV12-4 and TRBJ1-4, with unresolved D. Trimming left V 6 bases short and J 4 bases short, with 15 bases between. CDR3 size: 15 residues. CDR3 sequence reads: CASSRAAEVNEKLFF. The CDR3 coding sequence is TGTGCCAGCAGCCGGGCGGCAGAGGTTAATGAAAAACTGTTTTTT.

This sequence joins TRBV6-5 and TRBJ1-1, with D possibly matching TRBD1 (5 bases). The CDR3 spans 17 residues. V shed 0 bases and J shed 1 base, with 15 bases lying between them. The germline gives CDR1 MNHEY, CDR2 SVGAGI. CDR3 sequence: CASSYSKEEGWNTEAFF. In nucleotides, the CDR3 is TGTGCCAGCAGTTACTCGAAAGAGGAGGGGTGGAACACTGAAGCTTTCTTT.

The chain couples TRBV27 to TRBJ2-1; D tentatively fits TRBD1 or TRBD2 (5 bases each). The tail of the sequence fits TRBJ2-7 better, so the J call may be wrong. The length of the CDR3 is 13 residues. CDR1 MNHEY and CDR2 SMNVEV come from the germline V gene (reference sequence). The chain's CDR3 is CASLGQGAHEQYF. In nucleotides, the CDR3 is TGTGCCAGCCTAGGGCAGGGAGCCCACGAGCAGTACTTC.